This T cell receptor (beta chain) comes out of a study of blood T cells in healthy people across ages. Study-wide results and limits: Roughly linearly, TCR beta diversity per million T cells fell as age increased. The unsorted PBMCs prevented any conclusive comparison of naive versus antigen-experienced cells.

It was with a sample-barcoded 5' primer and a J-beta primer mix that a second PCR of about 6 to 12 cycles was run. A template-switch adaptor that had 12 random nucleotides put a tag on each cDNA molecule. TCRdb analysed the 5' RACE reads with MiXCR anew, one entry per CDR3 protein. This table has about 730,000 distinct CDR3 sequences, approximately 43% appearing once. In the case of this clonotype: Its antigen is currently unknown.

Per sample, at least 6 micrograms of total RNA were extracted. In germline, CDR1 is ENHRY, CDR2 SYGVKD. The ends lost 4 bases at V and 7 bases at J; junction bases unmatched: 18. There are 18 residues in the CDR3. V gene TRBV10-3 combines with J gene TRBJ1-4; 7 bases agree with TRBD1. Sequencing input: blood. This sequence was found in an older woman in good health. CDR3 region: CAISGDRDNPSHSEKLFF. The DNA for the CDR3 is TGTGCCATCAGTGGCGACAGGGATAACCCCTCTCATTCTGAAAAACTGTTTTTT.